This TCR beta chain was identified in a study of response to subunit inactivated influenza vaccine. TCRdb called the RT-PCR reads again in MiXCR, with one record for every CDR3 protein. The sample shows some 570,000 distinct CDR3 sequences, over 9% of them seen only once. The CDR3 has 18 residues. Unmatched junction bases numbered 11, after V lost 1 base and J lost 6 bases. Per germline, CDR1 LGHNA and CDR2 YNFKEQ. The data also belong to a second study, concerning T cells expressing NK-cell markers. Per that paper: cDNA encoding TCR beta was synthesized via 5'RACE template switching incorporating UMIs.

The V gene is TRBV4-2, the J gene TRBJ2-1, with TRBD2 matching over 11 bases. This receptor was taken from a man in his forties or fifties who received an inactivated influenza vaccine. The material sequenced was PBMCs from blood, taken on the day of vaccination. The CDR3 sequence is CASSQVYLAGGLGNEQFF. The CDR3 coding sequence is TGTGCCAGCAGCCAAGTTTACTTAGCGGGGGGGCTTGGCAATGAGCAGTTCTTC.